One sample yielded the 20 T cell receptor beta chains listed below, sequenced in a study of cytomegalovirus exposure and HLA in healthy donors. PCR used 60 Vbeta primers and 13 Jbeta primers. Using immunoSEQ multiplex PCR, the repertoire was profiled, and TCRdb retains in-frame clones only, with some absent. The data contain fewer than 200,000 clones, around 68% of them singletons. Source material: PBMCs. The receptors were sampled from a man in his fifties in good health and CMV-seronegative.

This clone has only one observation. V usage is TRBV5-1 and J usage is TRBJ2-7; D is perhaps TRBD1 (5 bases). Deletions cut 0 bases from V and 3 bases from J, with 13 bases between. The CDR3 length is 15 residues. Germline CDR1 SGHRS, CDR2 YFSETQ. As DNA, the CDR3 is TGCGCCAGCAGCTTGGCCGTCGACGGACACTACGAGCAGTACTTC. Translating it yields CASSLAVDGHYEQYF.

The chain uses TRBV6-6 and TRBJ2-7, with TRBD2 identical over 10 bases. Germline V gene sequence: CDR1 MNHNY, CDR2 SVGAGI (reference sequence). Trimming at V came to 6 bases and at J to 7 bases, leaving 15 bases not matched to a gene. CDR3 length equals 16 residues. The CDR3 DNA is TGTGCCAGCAGCATTCCGGGGGCTAGCGGGAGTCGTGAGCAGTACTTC. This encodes CASSIPGASGSREQYF.

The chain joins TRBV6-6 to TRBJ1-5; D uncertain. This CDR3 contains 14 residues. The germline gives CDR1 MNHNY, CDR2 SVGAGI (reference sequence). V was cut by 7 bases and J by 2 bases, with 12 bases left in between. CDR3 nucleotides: TGTGCCAGCACCTGGGTCGAGGGCAATCAGCCCCAGCATTTT. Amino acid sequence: CASTWVEGNQPQHF.

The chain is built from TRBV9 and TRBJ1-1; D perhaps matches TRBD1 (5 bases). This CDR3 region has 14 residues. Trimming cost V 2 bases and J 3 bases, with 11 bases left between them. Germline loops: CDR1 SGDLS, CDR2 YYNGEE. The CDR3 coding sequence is TGTGCCAGCAGCGTCCAGGGATCGGACACTGAAGCTTTCTTT. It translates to CASSVQGSDTEAFF.

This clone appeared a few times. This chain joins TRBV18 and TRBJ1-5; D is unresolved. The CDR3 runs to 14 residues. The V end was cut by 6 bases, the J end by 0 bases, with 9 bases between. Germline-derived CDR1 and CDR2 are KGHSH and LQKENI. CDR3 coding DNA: TGTGCCAGCTCCGGGAGTAATAGCAATCAGCCCCAGCATTTT. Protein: CASSGSNSNQPQHF.

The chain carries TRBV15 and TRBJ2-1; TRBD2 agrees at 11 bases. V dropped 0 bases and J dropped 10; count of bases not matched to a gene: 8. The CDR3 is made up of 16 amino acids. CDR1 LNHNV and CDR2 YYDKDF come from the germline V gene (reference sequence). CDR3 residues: CATSRDVAGGPREQFF. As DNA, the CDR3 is TGTGCCACCAGCAGAGATGTAGCGGGGGGGCCTCGAGAGCAGTTCTTC.

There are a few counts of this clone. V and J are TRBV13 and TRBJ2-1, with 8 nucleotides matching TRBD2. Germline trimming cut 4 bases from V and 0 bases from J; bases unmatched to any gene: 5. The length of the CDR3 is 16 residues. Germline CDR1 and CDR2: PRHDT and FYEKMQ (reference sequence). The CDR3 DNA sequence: TGTGCCAGCAGCTGGCGGGGGGCTAGCTCCTACAATGAGCAGTTCTTC. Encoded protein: CASSWRGASSYNEQFF.

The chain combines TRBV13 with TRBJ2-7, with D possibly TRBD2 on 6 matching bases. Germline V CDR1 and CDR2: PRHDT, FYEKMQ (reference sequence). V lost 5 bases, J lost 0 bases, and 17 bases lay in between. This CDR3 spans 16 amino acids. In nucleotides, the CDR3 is TGTGCCAGCAGCGGAGGGAGAACAGGCAGCTCCTACGAGCAGTACTTC. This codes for CASSGGRTGSSYEQYF.

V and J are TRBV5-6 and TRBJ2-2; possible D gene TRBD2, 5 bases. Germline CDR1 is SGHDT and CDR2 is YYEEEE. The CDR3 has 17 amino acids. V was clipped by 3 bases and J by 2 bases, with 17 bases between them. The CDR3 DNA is TGTGCCAGCAGCTCCGCGAGGGCTCCTCAAAACACCGGGGAGCTGTTTTTT. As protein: CASSSARAPQNTGELFF.

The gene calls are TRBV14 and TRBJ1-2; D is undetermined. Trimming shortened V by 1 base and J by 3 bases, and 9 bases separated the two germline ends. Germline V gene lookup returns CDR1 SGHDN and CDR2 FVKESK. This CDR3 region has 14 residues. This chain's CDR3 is CASSQGRQDYGYTF. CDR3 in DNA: TGTGCCAGCAGCCAAGGACGGCAGGACTATGGCTACACCTTC.

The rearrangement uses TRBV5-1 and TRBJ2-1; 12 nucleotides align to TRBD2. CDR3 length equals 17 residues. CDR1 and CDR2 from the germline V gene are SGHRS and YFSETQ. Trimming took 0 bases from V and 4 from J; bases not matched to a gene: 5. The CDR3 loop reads CASSLGTSGGLYNEQFF. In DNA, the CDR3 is TGCGCCAGCAGCTTGGGAACTAGCGGGGGGCTTTACAATGAGCAGTTCTTC.

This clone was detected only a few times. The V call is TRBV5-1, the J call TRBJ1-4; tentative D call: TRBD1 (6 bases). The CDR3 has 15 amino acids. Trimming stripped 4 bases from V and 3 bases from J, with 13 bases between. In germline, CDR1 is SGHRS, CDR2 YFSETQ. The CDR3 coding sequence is TGCGCCAGCAGCCGTCTACAGGGACCTAATGAAAAACTGTTTTTT. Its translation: CASSRLQGPNEKLFF.

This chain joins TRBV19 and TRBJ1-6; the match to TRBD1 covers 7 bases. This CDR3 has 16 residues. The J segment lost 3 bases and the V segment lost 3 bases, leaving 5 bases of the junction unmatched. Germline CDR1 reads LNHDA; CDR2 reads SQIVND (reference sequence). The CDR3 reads CASSIMGQIYNSPLHF. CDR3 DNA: TGTGCCAGTAGTATTATGGGACAGATCTATAATTCACCCCTCCACTTT.

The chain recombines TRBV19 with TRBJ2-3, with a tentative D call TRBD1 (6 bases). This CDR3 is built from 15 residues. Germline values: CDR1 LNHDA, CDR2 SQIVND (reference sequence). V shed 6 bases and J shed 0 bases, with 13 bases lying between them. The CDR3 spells CASSHDRSSTDTQYF. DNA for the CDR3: TGTGCCAGTAGCCATGACAGGTCTAGCACAGATACGCAGTATTTT.

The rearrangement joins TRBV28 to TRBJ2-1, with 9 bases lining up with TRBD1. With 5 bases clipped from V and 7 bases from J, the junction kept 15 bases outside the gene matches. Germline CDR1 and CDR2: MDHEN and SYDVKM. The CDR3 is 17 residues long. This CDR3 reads CASSPRGTGTQRNEQFF. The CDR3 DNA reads TGTGCCAGCAGTCCCCGGGGGACAGGGACCCAAAGGAATGAGCAGTTCTTC.

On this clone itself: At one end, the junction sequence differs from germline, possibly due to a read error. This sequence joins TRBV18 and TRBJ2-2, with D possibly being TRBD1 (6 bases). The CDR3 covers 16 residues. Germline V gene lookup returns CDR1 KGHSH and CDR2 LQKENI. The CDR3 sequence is CASSPPGVTNTGELFF. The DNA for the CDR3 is TGTGCCAGCTCCCCACCAGGGGTTACGAACACCGGGGAGCTGTTTTTT.

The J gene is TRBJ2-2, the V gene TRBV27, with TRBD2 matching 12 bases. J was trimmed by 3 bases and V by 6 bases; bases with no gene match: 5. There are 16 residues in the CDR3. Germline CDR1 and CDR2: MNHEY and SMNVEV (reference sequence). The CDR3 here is CASSRRTSGDTGELFF. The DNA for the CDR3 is TGTGCCAGCAGCCGTAGGACTAGCGGGGACACCGGGGAGCTGTTTTTT.

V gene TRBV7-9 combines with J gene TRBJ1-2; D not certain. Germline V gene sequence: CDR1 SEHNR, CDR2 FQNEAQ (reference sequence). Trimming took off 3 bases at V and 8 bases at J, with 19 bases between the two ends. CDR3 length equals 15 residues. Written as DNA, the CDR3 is TGTGCCAGCAGCTTTTTGAGGGAAGAATCGAACGGCTACACCTTC. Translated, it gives CASSFLREESNGYTF.

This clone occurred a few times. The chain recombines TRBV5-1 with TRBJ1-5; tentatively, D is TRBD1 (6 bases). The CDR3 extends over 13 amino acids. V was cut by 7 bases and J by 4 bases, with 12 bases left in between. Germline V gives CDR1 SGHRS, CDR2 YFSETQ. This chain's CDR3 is CASAPDSNQPQHF. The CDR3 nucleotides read TGCGCCAGCGCCCCGGACAGTAATCAGCCCCAGCATTTT. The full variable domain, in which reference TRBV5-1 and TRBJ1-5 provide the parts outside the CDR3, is KAGVTQTPRYLIKTRGQQVTLSCSPISGHRSVSWYQQTPGQGLQFLFEYFSETQRNKGNFPGRFSGRQFSNSRSEMNVSTLELGDSALYLCASAPDSNQPQHFGDGTRLSIL.

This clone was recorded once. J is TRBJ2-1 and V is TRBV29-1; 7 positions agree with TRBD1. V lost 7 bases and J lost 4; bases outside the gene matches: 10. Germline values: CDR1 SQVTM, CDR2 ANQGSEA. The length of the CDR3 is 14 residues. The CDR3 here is CSGGQLRGYNEQFF. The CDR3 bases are TGCAGCGGTGGACAGCTCAGGGGGTACAATGAGCAGTTCTTC.